This paragraph covers one TCR beta chain sequence. Germline V gene lookup returns CDR1 KGHSH and CDR2 LQKENI. The CDR3 totals 15 residues. V dropped 3 bases and J dropped 3; count of bases not matched to a gene: 2. Repertoires were generated with immunoSEQ multiplex PCR, while TCRdb's copy carries only in-frame clones and drops some. This sample carries around 200,000 clones, roughly nine tenths of them seen once, and the ten largest clones take around 2.2%. This sample was taken from a study of blood T cell repertoires in COVID-19. Study as a whole: T cells, B-cell-depleted T cells, or PBMCs provided the cDNA or gDNA that served as material.

The sample consisted of peripheral blood. This sequence joins TRBV18 and TRBJ2-1; 10 bases align to TRBD1. This sequence was found in a woman between 50 and 59 years old with acute or convalescent COVID-19. CDR3 in amino acids: CASSPGTGDYNEQFF. The DNA for the CDR3 is TGTGCCAGCTCACCCGGGACAGGGGACTACAATGAGCAGTTCTTC.